The 32 T cell receptor beta chains reported below all come from one sample, sequenced in a study of blood T cells in healthy people across ages. A second roughly 6 to 11 cycle PCR used barcoded and J-beta primers. TCRdb passed the 5' RACE reads through MiXCR, listing each CDR3 protein once. The table includes 710,000 or so distinct CDR3 sequences, approximately 22% detected once. Specimen: blood. The receptors shown here come from a man between 65 and 79 years old in good health.

This clonotype was counted a few times. This rearrangement joins TRBV12-3 or TRBV12-4 to TRBJ2-5, with 10 bases matching TRBD2. The better agreement between TRBJ2-7 and the DNA end casts doubt on the J call. The CDR3 consists of 15 residues. CDR3 residues: CASSQGLAANYEQYV. The CDR3 DNA reads TGTGCCAGCAGCCAAGGACTAGCGGCGAACTACGAGCAGTACGTC.

This sequence joins TRBV7-9 and TRBJ1-4; D remains unclear. The germline V gene encodes CDR1 SEHNR and CDR2 FQNEAQ (reference sequence). Trimming pared 5 bases from V and 8 bases from J, leaving 3 bases between. The CDR3 runs 10 residues. The CDR3 bases are TGTGCCAGCAGCGTCGAAAAACTGTTTTTT. This translates into CASSVEKLFF. Using reference TRBV7-9 and TRBJ1-4 for the parts outside the CDR3, the full variable domain is DTGVSQNPRHKITKRGQNVTFRCDPISEHNRLYWYRQTLGQGPEFLTYFQNEAQLEKSRLLSDRFSAERPKGSFSTLEIQRTEQGDSAMYLCASSVEKLFFGSGTQLSVL.

This clonotype was found a few times. This may come from a read error, since a much larger clone is one base off. This rearrangement joins TRBV30 to TRBJ2-5; D may be TRBD2 (5 bases). CDR3 size: 14 residues. Germline V CDR1 and CDR2: GTSNPN, SVGIG (reference sequence). V dropped 0 bases and J dropped 5 bases, with 13 bases sitting between them. The CDR3 nucleotides are TGTGCCTGGAGTGTACACCCCGGGGTGGAGACCCAGTACTTC. Its translation: CAWSVHPGVETQYF.

This clonotype was counted a few times. This rearrangement joins TRBV20-1 to TRBJ1-1, with a possible D match to TRBD1 (5 bases). The CDR3 has 13 residues. Looked up from germline, CDR1 is DFQATT and CDR2 is SNEGSKA (reference sequence). Trimming removed 6 bases from V and 8 bases from J, with 19 bases in between. The CDR3 coding sequence is TGCAGTGCCCTGATTCACAGGCCGGGAGAAGCTTTCTTT. It encodes CSALIHRPGEAFF.

The chain recombines TRBV5-1 with TRBJ2-2; D is tentatively TRBD1 or TRBD2 (5 bases each). Between the trimmed V and J ends, which lost 1 base and 6 bases, there was a span of 22 bases. This CDR3 is 18 amino acids long. The germline V gene encodes CDR1 SGHRS and CDR2 YFSETQ. The chain's CDR3 is CASSLRLGARGSAGELFF. CDR3 DNA sequence: TGCGCCAGCAGCTTGAGGTTAGGGGCTCGGGGCTCCGCCGGGGAGCTGTTTTTT.

This clonotype was observed many times. The V call is TRBV7-2, the J call TRBJ2-1, with TRBD2 matching 10 bases. This CDR3 contains 19 residues. The junction had 11 bases not matched to a gene; V was cut back by 1 base and J by 2 bases. Per germline, CDR1 SGHTA and CDR2 FQGNSA. CDR3 sequence reads: CASSLGMELAGRTYNEQFF. The CDR3 nucleotides are TGTGCCAGCAGCTTAGGGATGGAACTAGCGGGGAGGACCTACAATGAGCAGTTCTTC.

J is TRBJ1-4 and V is TRBV19; no clear D gene. Trimming stripped 3 bases from V and 7 bases from J, with 9 bases between. The CDR3 is 13 amino acids. The V gene's germline CDR1 is LNHDA and CDR2 SQIVND (reference sequence). The DNA of the CDR3 is TGTGCCAGTAGTATGGGTAGGACTGAAAAACTGTTTTTT. This sequence encodes CASSMGRTEKLFF.

Here the CDR3 DNA reads TGTGCCAGCAGCTCTATGGGGGTGGTTCTCCACGAGCAGTACTTC. As protein: CASSSMGVVLHEQYF. The chain couples TRBV7-8 to TRBJ2-7; D may correspond to TRBD1 or TRBD2 (5 bases each). Between the trimmed V and J ends, which lost 4 bases and 5 bases, there was a span of 18 bases. Per the germline V gene, CDR1 is SGHVS and CDR2 is FQNEAQ. The CDR3 consists of 15 residues. The whole variable domain, filled in from reference TRBV7-8 and TRBJ2-7, reads GAGVSQSPRYKVAKRGQDVALRCDPISGHVSLFWYQQALGQGPEFLTYFQNEAQLDKSGLPSDRFFAERPEGSVSTLKIQRTQQEDSAVYLCASSSMGVVLHEQYFGPGTRLTVT.

This clonotype came up a few times. The CDR3 sequence is CASKRFATGGASTDTQYF. CDR3 nucleotide sequence: TGTGCCAGCAAACGATTCGCGACAGGGGGCGCTAGCACAGATACGCAGTATTTT. The chain links TRBV27 to TRBJ2-3; 10 nucleotides align to TRBD1. This CDR3 is 18 amino acids long. V dropped 7 bases and J dropped 0; count of bases not matched to a gene: 13. Germline lookup yields CDR1 MNHEY and CDR2 SMNVEV (reference sequence).

V gene TRBV7-9 combines with J gene TRBJ2-2, with D possibly being TRBD1 (5 bases). The germline gives CDR1 SEHNR, CDR2 FQNEAQ (reference sequence). V dropped 2 bases and J dropped 1 base, with 14 bases sitting between them. The CDR3 consists of 17 residues. The CDR3 bases are TGTGCCAGCAGCTTATCTCAATGGACACAGAACACCGGGGAGCTGTTTTTT. It specifies CASSLSQWTQNTGELFF.

The sample holds one count of this clonotype. CDR3 nucleotide sequence: TGTGCCAGCAGCTCCGACAGCAACAATGAGCAGTTCTTC. Translating it yields CASSSDSNNEQFF. The gene calls are TRBV7-2 and TRBJ2-1, with a possible D match to TRBD1 (5 bases). The CDR3 is 13 amino acids. V dropped 4 bases and J dropped 5 bases, with 9 bases sitting between them. Germline V gives CDR1 SGHTA, CDR2 FQGNSA.

This clonotype showed up just a few times. The gene calls are TRBV10-1 and TRBJ2-1; TRBD1 matches at 8 bases. With 3 bases clipped from V and 6 bases from J, the junction kept 10 bases outside the gene matches. The CDR3 is made up of 16 amino acids. Looked up from germline, CDR1 is WNHNN and CDR2 is SYGVQD (reference sequence). The CDR3 region has the DNA TGCGCCAGCAGTGATTTTCGGGACAGGACGGGCAATGAGCAGTTCTTC. Translating it yields CASSDFRDRTGNEQFF.

This clonotype was seen more than once but under ten times. V gene TRBV18 combines with J gene TRBJ1-3; D gene unclear. The CDR3 consists of 14 residues. V was shortened by 3 bases and J by 0 bases, with 6 bases between the two germline ends. Looked up from germline, CDR1 is KGHSH and CDR2 is LQKENI. DNA of the CDR3: TGTGCCAGCTCACCGGAAATCTCTGGAAACACCATATATTTT. This encodes CASSPEISGNTIYF.

The chain combines TRBV7-6 with TRBJ2-7; TRBD2 matches at 10 bases. The CDR3 length is 14 residues. J lost 6 bases, V lost 2 bases, and 4 bases had no gene match. Germline V CDR1 and CDR2: SGHVS, FNYEAQ. CDR3 region: CASSLPSGGGEQYF. DNA of the CDR3: TGTGCCAGCAGCTTACCCAGCGGGGGGGGCGAGCAGTACTTC.

Worth noting for this clonotype: Mismatch with germline at one junction end may stem from a read error. This chain links TRBV4-3 with TRBJ1-1; weak D call: TRBD1 (6 bases). The CDR3 spans 13 residues. Looked up from germline, CDR1 is LGHNA and CDR2 is YSLEER. CDR3 nucleotide sequence: TGCGCCAGCAGTCCACAGAGGGACACTGAAGCCTTCTTT. Translated: CASSPQRDTEAFF.

This clonotype was seen a handful of times. This chain links TRBV7-7 with TRBJ2-7; possible D gene TRBD2, 6 bases. The J call may be in error: the DNA end matches TRBJ2-5 better. Germline loops: CDR1 SSHAT, CDR2 FNYEAQ (reference sequence). The CDR3 has 14 amino acids. The CDR3 loop reads CASSGGISEETQYF. The CDR3 nucleotides are TGTGCCAGCAGCGGAGGGATTTCGGAAGAGACCCAGTACTTC.

About this clonotype: One end of the junction fails to match germline, which may point to a read error. This chain uses TRBV7-9 with TRBJ2-1; no reliable D call. Germline assignment: CDR1 SEHNR and CDR2 FQNEAQ (reference sequence). This CDR3 has 13 amino acids. The CDR3 loop reads CASSLMGYNVQFF. The CDR3 DNA follows: TGTGCCAGCAGCTTAATGGGTTACAATGTGCAGTTCTTC.

This clonotype was seen only a few times. The rearrangement links TRBV9 to TRBJ1-1; D remains unclear. Trimming pared 2 bases from V and 1 base from J, leaving 9 bases between. CDR1 and CDR2 from the germline V gene are SGDLS and YYNGEE. This CDR3 has 14 amino acids. Here the CDR3 reads CASSVSAANTEAFF. For the CDR3, the DNA is TGTGCCAGCAGCGTTTCGGCAGCGAACACTGAAGCTTTCTTT. The variable domain in full, with the rest retrieved from reference TRBV9 and TRBJ1-1, is DSGVTQTPKHLITATGQRVTLRCSPRSGDLSVYWYQQSLDQGLQFLIQYYNGEERAKGNILERFSAQQFPDLHSELNLSSLELGDSALYFCASSVSAANTEAFFGQGTRLTVV.

The J gene is TRBJ1-1, the V gene TRBV20-1; TRBD1 matches at 7 bases. The CDR3 is made up of 15 amino acids. The V gene end was trimmed by 3 bases and the J gene end by 0 bases; junction bases not matched to a gene: 7. The germline CDR1 and CDR2 sequences are DFQATT and SNEGSKA (reference sequence). CDR3: CSARAARGLNTEAFF. The CDR3 DNA follows: TGCAGTGCTAGGGCAGCTAGGGGGCTGAACACTGAAGCTTTCTTT.

The CDR3 DNA sequence: TGTGCCAGCATCAGCGGGGGGTTGGCAGATACGCAGTATTTT. Protein: CASISGGLADTQYF. The chain has TRBV12-3 or TRBV12-4 and TRBJ2-3; 9 positions match TRBD2. J lost 4 bases, V lost 7 bases, and 6 bases had no gene match. CDR3 size: 14 residues.

This clonotype has just a few counts. The V and J genes are TRBV20-1 and TRBJ1-2; 9 positions match TRBD1. The CDR3 runs 15 residues. Germline lookup yields CDR1 DFQATT and CDR2 SNEGSKA (reference sequence). Trimming removed 3 bases from V and 8 bases from J; junction bases left unmatched: 13. CDR3 loop: CSASLTGTGNGGYTF. As DNA, the CDR3 is TGCAGTGCTAGCTTAACCGGGACAGGGAACGGCGGCTACACCTTC.

The chain employs TRBV21-1 and TRBJ2-7; the D segment call TRBD1 is taken from the table without a DNA check. TRBV21-1 is listed as a pseudogene. There are 14 residues in the CDR3. CDR3 in DNA: TGTGCCAGCAGCGCCTGGGACAGGGTGCACGAGCAGTACTTC. This codes for CASSAWDRVHEQYF.

The chain carries TRBV12-3 or TRBV12-4 and TRBJ2-1; a weak D match, TRBD1 (6 bases). This CDR3 spans 13 amino acids. The V and J ends lost 6 bases and 7 bases respectively, with 13 bases between them. The CDR3 sequence is CASRYNRDNEQFF. DNA for the CDR3: TGTGCCAGCAGGTATAACAGGGATAATGAGCAGTTCTTC.

This rearrangement joins TRBV10-3 to TRBJ2-3, with 9 bases that match TRBD2. The CDR3 extends over 14 amino acids. Trimming at V came to 6 bases and at J to 4 bases, leaving 5 bases not matched to a gene. Germline CDR1 and CDR2: ENHRY and SYGVKD. CDR3 in DNA: TGTGCCATCAGCAAGCGGGGGGAAGCAGATACGCAGTATTTT. As protein: CAISKRGEADTQYF.

The chain uses TRBV6-6 and TRBJ2-5; D is ambiguous. The tail of the sequence fits TRBJ2-7 better, so the J call may be wrong. Germline CDR1 reads MNHNY; CDR2 reads SVGAGI (reference sequence). CDR3 size: 14 residues. Here the CDR3 DNA reads TGTGCCAGCAACCCCGGAACTCCCCCCTACGAGCAGTACTTC. Protein sequence: CASNPGTPPYEQYF.

The V call is TRBV6-1, the J call TRBJ1-5; D might be TRBD1 (6 bases). The CDR3 has 16 amino acids. Looked up from germline, CDR1 is MNHNS and CDR2 is SASEGT. V lost 4 bases, J lost 4 bases, and 17 bases lay in between. The CDR3 DNA reads TGTGCCAGCAGTGCCAACGGGGGCGAACTGAATCAGCCCCAGCATTTT. As protein: CASSANGGELNQPQHF.

The table lists this clonotype with a few counts. The J gene is TRBJ2-4, the V gene TRBV21-1; the D call of TRBD1 is as the table states it, not checked on the DNA. TRBV21-1 is termed a pseudogene. The CDR3 has 16 residues. DNA for the CDR3: TGTGCCAGCAGCCCCCGGACGGCACTAGCCAAAAACATTCAGTACTTC. This translates into CASSPRTALAKNIQYF.

V is TRBV12-3 or TRBV12-4 and J is TRBJ2-5; maybe TRBD1 (5 bases). TRBJ2-7 explains the end of the DNA better; the J call may be wrong. This CDR3 comprises 12 residues. The chain's CDR3 is CARQVSSYEQYF. The CDR3 DNA is TGTGCCAGACAGGTCAGCTCCTACGAGCAGTACTTC.

The rearrangement links TRBV7-9 to TRBJ1-3; D is unresolved. Germline V gene sequence: CDR1 SEHNR, CDR2 FQNEAQ (reference sequence). V was trimmed by 8 bases and J by 4 bases, leaving 15 bases between them. CDR3 length: 14 residues. This chain's CDR3 is CASLGPAGGNTIYF. The CDR3 DNA follows: TGTGCCAGCCTCGGACCCGCGGGAGGAAACACCATATATTTT.

This clonotype was recorded at least ten times. This chain uses TRBV20-1 with TRBJ2-5, with D perhaps given as TRBD1 or TRBD2 (5 bases each). The V end lost 5 bases, the J end lost 5 bases, and 21 bases lay between the germline ends. CDR3 length equals 15 residues. Per germline, CDR1 DFQATT and CDR2 SNEGSKA (reference sequence). Here the CDR3 DNA reads TGCAGTGCTGGTACCGGGACCCAAAAACCGGAGACCCAGTACTTC. Translation gives CSAGTGTQKPETQYF.

The chain employs TRBV10-3 and TRBJ1-6; D is possibly TRBD1 (5 bases). Trimming took 0 bases from V and 10 from J, leaving 13 bases between them. Germline loops: CDR1 ENHRY, CDR2 SYGVKD. The CDR3 spans 15 residues. DNA for the CDR3: TGTGCCATCAGTGAGTCGAGCAGGGTTCAATCACCCCTCCACTTT. Protein product: CAISESSRVQSPLHF.

This clonotype was picked up a small number of times. This rearrangement joins TRBV9 to TRBJ2-2, with D possibly called TRBD1 or TRBD2 (6 bases each). Per germline, CDR1 SGDLS and CDR2 YYNGEE. Trimming removed 3 bases at V and 5 bases at J, with 11 bases between. The CDR3 extends over 14 amino acids. In nucleotides, the CDR3 is TGTGCCAGCAGCGCTCGGGGGCCGACCGGGGAGCTGTTTTTT. This gives the protein CASSARGPTGELFF.